One and the same sample provided the 5 T cell receptor beta chains below, sequenced in a study of blood T cell repertoires in COVID-19 (dated by TCRdb to about 2020). Libraries were constructed by the immunoSEQ multiplex PCR assay. TCRdb provides this immuneACCESS table in a form limited to in-frame rearrangements. Some clones are lacking; in checked studies, under half of them reflect an unresolved V gene, and why the rest are absent is not known. Across this sample there are about 180,000 clones, with 80% seen only once. The top ten clonotypes cover approximately 14% of the sample. Sequencing was carried out using PBMCs or T cells enriched from blood (not recorded which). These TCRs come from a man aged 60-69 years who had been exposed to COVID-19.

The V call is TRBV6-2 or TRBV6-3, the J call TRBJ2-3; D call uncertain. The CDR3 totals 17 residues. The germline CDR1 and CDR2 sequences are MNHEY and SVGEGT. Deletions cut 0 bases from V and 0 bases from J, with 13 bases between. CDR3 in amino acids: CASSYSPGTTSTDTQYF. CDR3 in DNA: TGTGCCAGCAGTTACTCGCCAGGAACCACTAGCACAGATACGCAGTATTTT.

The genes are TRBV19 and TRBJ2-5; D perhaps matches TRBD2 (5 bases). This CDR3 is 15 amino acids long. V lost 6 bases and J 1 base, leaving 15 bases between the germline ends. Germline loops: CDR1 LNHDA, CDR2 SQIVND (reference sequence). Here the CDR3 DNA reads TGTGCCAGTAGCCTACTTTCACGGGGCCAAGAGACCCAGTACTTC. Its translation: CASSLLSRGQETQYF.

The chain combines TRBV6-1 with TRBJ2-7; the match to TRBD1 covers 7 bases. V lost 1 base and J lost 2; bases outside the gene matches: 11. Looked up from germline, CDR1 is MNHNS and CDR2 is SASEGT. The CDR3 runs 17 residues. CDR3 sequence: CASSEEGLGGVTYEQYF. The CDR3 coding sequence is TGTGCCAGCAGTGAAGAAGGGTTAGGGGGCGTTACCTACGAGCAGTACTTC.

This clone was observed a handful of times. V usage is TRBV27 and J usage is TRBJ1-1, with D possibly matching TRBD1 (5 bases). Germline CDR1 MNHEY, CDR2 SMNVEV (reference sequence). The CDR3 is 15 amino acids. With 0 bases removed from V and 4 bases from J, the gap between germline ends came to 12 bases. CDR3 DNA: TGTGCCAGCAGTTTATCGTTAGGGCAGGGCACTGAAGCTTTCTTT. Its protein product is CASSLSLGQGTEAFF.

To note about this clone: The sample holds other DNA sequences that translate to the same CDR3. The CDR3 DNA reads as TGTGCCAGCAGTTCCGGGGGTCAGCCCCAGCATTTT. It is translated as CASSSGGQPQHF. The chain recombines TRBV28 with TRBJ1-5; D possibly corresponds to TRBD1 (5 bases). CDR1 and CDR2 (germline): MDHEN, SYDVKM. The CDR3 has 12 amino acids. With 4 bases removed from V and 6 bases from J, the gap between germline ends came to 7 bases.